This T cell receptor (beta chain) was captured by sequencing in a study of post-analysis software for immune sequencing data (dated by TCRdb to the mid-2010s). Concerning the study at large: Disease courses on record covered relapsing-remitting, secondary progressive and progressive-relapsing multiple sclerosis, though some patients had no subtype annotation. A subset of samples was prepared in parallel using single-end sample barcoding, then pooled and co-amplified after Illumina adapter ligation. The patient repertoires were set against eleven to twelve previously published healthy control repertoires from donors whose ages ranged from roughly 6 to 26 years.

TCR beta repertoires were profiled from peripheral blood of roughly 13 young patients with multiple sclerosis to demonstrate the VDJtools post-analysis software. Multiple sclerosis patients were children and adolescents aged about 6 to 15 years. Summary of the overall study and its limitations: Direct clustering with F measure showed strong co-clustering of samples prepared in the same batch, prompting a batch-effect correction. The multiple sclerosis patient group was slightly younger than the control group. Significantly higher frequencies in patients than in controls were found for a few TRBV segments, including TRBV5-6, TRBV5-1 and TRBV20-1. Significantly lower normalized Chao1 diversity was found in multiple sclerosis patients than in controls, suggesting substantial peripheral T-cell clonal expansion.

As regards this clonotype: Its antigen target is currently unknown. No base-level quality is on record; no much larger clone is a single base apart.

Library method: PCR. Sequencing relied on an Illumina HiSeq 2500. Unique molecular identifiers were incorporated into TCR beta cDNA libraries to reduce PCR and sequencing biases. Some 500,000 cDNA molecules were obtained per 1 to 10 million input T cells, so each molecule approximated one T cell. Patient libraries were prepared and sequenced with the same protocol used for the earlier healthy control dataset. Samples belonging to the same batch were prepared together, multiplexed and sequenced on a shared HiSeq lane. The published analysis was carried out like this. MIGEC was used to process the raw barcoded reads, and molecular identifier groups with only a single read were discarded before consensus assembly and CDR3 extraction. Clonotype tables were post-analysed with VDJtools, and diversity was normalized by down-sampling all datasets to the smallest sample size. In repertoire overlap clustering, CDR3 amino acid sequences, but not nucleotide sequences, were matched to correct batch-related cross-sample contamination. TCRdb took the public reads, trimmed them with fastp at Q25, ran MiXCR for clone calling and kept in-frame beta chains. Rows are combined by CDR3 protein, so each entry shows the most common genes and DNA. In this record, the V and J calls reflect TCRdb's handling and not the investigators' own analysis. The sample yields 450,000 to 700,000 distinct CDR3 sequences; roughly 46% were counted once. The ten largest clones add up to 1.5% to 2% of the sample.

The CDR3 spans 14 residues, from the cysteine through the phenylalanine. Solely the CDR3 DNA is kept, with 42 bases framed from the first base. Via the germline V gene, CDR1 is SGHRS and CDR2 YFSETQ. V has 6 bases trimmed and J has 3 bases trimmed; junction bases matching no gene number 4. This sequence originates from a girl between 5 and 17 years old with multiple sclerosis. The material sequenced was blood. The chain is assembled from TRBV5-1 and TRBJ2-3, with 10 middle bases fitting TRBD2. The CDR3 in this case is CASTSGRATDTQYF. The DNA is TGCGCCAGCACGAGCGGGAGGGCGACAGATACGCAGTATTTT.